This passage covers 11 T cell receptor beta chains from one sample sequenced in a study of T cell responses to AZD1222 COVID-19 vaccine. Clones were sequenced by immunoSEQ multiplex PCR, and TCRdb holds only the in-frame ones, with some missing. The sample lists fewer than 90,000 clones, approximately 89% occurring once. The sequenced sample was peripheral blood, obtained 28 days after the second AZD1222 dose. The source of these receptors is an adult who received the AZD1222 COVID-19 vaccine.

The V call is TRBV4-2, the J call TRBJ2-3, with D uncertain. The CDR3 spans 15 residues. Germline values: CDR1 LGHNA, CDR2 YNFKEQ. Between the trimmed V and J ends, which lost 0 bases and 0 bases, there was a span of 7 bases. The CDR3 loop reads CASSQELRSTDTQYF. CDR3 DNA: TGTGCCAGCAGCCAAGAACTTAGGAGCACAGATACGCAGTATTTT.

The chain carries TRBV18 and TRBJ1-5; maybe TRBD1 (6 bases). There are 15 residues in the CDR3. V lost 5 bases to trimming and J lost 6 bases, with 17 bases between them. CDR1 and CDR2 (germline): KGHSH, LQKENI. The CDR3 DNA follows: TGTGCCAGCTCAAACCGGGACAAAGCTGGTCAGCCCCAGCATTTT. Translated, it gives CASSNRDKAGQPQHF.

The chain combines TRBV5-1 with TRBJ1-4; D not certain. The CDR3 spans 15 residues. V gave up 0 bases and J gave up 2 bases, with 8 bases separating them. Germline V gives CDR1 SGHRS, CDR2 YFSETQ. The DNA of the CDR3 is TGCGCCAGCAGCTTGGGGGCAGCGACTAATGAAAAACTGTTTTTT. This encodes CASSLGAATNEKLFF.

The CDR3, as DNA: TGTGCCAGCAGTGAACGGCCCAGTAACTATGGCTACACCTTC. Amino acid sequence: CASSERPSNYGYTF. This chain uses TRBV2 with TRBJ1-2; D call uncertain. This CDR3 has 14 amino acids. In germline, CDR1 is SNHLY, CDR2 FYNNEI. The V gene lost 2 bases and the J gene lost 1 base, with 8 bases spanning the gap.

This clone was detected only a few times. The rearrangement joins TRBV6-4 to TRBJ2-4; no definite D call. Germline CDR1 MRHNA, CDR2 SNTAGT. V was trimmed by 3 bases and J by 1 base, leaving 4 bases between them. The CDR3 loop spans 13 amino acids. For the CDR3, the DNA is TGTGCCAGCAGTGAGGGGGCCAAAAACATTCAGTACTTC. It specifies CASSEGAKNIQYF.

The V and J genes are TRBV6-5 and TRBJ1-2, with D possibly matching TRBD1 (6 bases). Germline V CDR1 and CDR2: MNHEY, SVGAGI. The CDR3 sequence is 13 residues long. V lost 9 bases, J lost 7 bases, and 18 bases lay in between. The DNA for the CDR3 is TGTGCCAGTCCTGGACAGTCAAAGGGTGGCTACACCTTC. It is translated as CASPGQSKGGYTF.

V gene TRBV30 combines with J gene TRBJ2-1; 14 bases agree with TRBD2. The CDR3 contains 18 residues. CDR1 is GTSNPN, CDR2 SVGIG, per germline (reference sequence). J gave up 1 base and V 3 bases, and 8 bases lay outside the gene matches. The CDR3 loop is CAWSQIRTSGGSYNEQFF. The CDR3 nucleotides read TGTGCCTGGAGCCAAATCCGGACTAGCGGGGGGTCCTACAATGAGCAGTTCTTC.

This clone was recorded a few times. The sample carries other DNA sequences with the same CDR3. The CDR3 DNA reads as TGTGCCAGCAGCGTAGGAACCGGGGAGCTGTTTTTT. Protein sequence: CASSVGTGELFF. The genes are TRBV9 and TRBJ2-2; D gene unclear. This CDR3 has 12 residues. Between the trimmed V and J ends, which lost 0 bases and 5 bases, there was a span of 2 bases. Germline V gene sequence: CDR1 SGDLS, CDR2 YYNGEE. Looking up the rest from reference TRBV9 and TRBJ2-2 gives the full variable domain: DSGVTQTPKHLITATGQRVTLRCSPRSGDLSVYWYQQSLDQGLQFLIQYYNGEERAKGNILERFSAQQFPDLHSELNLSSLELGDSALYFCASSVGTGELFFGEGSRLTVL.

The chain couples TRBV6-4 to TRBJ2-1; 10 bases fit TRBD2. Germline assignment: CDR1 MRHNA and CDR2 SNTAGT. The CDR3 consists of 16 residues. J gave up 4 bases and V 5 bases, and 8 bases lay outside the gene matches. The CDR3 DNA reads as TGTGCCAGCAGTCGGAGCGGGGGGGAATCTTACAATGAGCAGTTCTTC. Translating it yields CASSRSGGESYNEQFF.

The J gene is TRBJ1-2, the V gene TRBV6-6; D perhaps matches TRBD1 (5 bases). The germline V and J ends were trimmed by 7 bases and 2 bases, with 17 bases remaining between them. CDR3 size: 15 residues. Germline loops: CDR1 MNHNY, CDR2 SVGAGI (reference sequence). The CDR3 sequence is CASKLNQGWNYGYTF. DNA of the CDR3: TGTGCCAGCAAACTTAACCAGGGATGGAACTATGGCTACACCTTC.

A single count supports this clone. The chain is built from TRBV5-1 and TRBJ2-1; D is perhaps TRBD2 (5 bases). From germline, CDR1 is SGHRS and CDR2 YFSETQ. CDR3 length: 15 residues. The ends were cut back, 5 bases at V and 1 base at J, with 13 bases in the middle. CDR3 protein: CASSFLGVSYNEQFF. The CDR3, as DNA: TGCGCCAGCAGTTTCTTGGGAGTTTCCTACAATGAGCAGTTCTTC.